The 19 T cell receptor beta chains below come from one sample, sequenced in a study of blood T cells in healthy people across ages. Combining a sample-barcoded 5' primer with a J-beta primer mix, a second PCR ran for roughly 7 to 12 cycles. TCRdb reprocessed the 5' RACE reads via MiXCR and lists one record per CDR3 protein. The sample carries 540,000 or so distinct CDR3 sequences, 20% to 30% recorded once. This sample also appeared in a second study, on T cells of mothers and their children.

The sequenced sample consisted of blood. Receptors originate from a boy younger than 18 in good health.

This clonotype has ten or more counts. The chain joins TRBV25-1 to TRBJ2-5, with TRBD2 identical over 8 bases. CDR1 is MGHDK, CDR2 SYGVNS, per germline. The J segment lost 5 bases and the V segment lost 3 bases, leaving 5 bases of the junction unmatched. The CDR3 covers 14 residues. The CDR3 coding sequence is TGTGCCAGCAGTGACGGGGGGGCGTGGGAGACCCAGTACTTC. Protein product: CASSDGGAWETQYF.

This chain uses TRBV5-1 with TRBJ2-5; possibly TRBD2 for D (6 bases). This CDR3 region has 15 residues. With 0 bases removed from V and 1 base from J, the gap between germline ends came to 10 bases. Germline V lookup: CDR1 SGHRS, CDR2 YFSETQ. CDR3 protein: CASSLEGLTQETQYF. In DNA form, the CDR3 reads TGCGCCAGCAGCTTGGAGGGACTCACCCAAGAGACCCAGTACTTC.

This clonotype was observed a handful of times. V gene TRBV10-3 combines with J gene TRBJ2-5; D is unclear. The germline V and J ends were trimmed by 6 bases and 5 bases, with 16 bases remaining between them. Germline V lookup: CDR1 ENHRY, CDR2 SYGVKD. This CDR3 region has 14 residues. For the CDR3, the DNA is TGTGCCATCAGCGCAGGACCTCCGCGGGAGACCCAGTACTTC. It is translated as CAISAGPPRETQYF.

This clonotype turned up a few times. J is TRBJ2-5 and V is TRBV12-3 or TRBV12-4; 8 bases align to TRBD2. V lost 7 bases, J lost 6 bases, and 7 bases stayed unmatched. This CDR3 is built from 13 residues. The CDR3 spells CASTHGLAQTQYF. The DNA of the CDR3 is TGTGCCAGCACCCACGGACTAGCCCAGACCCAGTACTTC.

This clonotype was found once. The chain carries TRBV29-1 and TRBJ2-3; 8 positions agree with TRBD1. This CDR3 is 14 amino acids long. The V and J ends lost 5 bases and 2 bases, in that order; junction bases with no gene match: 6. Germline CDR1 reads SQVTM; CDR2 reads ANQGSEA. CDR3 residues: CSVLRQGSTDTQYF. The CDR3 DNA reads TGCAGCGTTCTAAGACAGGGGTCCACAGATACGCAGTATTTT.

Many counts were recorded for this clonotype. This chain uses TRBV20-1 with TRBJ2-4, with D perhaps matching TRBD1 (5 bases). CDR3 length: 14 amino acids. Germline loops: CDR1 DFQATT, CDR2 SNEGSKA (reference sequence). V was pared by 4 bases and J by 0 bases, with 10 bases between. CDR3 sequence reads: CSATDSLAKNIQYF. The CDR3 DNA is TGCAGTGCTACCGACAGTTTAGCCAAAAACATTCAGTACTTC.

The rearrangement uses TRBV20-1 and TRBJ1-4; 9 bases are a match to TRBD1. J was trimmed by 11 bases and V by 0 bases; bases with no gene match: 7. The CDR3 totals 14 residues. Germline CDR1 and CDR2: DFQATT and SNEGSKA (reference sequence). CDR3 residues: CSARENRGRGKLFF. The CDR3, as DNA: TGCAGTGCTAGAGAAAACAGGGGGCGTGGGAAACTGTTTTTT.

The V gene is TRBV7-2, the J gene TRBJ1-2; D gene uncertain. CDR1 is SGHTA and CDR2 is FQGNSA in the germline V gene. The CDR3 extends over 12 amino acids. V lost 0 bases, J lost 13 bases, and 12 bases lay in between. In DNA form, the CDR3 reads TGTGCCAGCAGCTTAGCTGCGAGTACTGGCACCTTC. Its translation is CASSLAASTGTF.

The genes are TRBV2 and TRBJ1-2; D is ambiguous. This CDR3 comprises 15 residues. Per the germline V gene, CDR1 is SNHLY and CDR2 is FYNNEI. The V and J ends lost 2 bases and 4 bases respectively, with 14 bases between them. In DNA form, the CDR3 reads TGTGCCAGCAGTGAACTGGCAACTTCTGGCTATGGCTACACCTTC. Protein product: CASSELATSGYGYTF.

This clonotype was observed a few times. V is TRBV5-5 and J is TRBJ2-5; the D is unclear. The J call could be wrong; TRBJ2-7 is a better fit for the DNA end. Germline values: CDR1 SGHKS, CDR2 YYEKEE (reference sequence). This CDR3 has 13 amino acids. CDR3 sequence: CASSLATTYEQYF. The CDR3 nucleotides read TGTGCCAGCAGCTTGGCCACGACCTACGAGCAGTACTTC.

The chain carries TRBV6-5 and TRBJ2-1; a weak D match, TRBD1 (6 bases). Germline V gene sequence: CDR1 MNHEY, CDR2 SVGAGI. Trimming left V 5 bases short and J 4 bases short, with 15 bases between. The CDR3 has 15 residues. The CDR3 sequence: CASSTQSGVYNEQFF. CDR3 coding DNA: TGTGCCAGCAGTACACAATCAGGGGTATACAATGAGCAGTTCTTC.

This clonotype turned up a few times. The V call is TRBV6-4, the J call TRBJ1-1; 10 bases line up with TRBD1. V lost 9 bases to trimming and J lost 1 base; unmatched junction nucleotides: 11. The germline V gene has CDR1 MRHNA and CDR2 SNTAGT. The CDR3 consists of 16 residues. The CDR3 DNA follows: TGTGCCAGTGGAATAGGACAGGGGGTAAAGAACACTGAAGCTTTCTTT. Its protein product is CASGIGQGVKNTEAFF.

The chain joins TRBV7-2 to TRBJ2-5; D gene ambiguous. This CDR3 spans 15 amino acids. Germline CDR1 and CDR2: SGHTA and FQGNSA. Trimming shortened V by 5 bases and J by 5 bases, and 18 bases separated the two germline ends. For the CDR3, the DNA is TGTGCCAGCAGCCCATGGGCAGACCCTGGGGAGACCCAGTACTTC. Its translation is CASSPWADPGETQYF.

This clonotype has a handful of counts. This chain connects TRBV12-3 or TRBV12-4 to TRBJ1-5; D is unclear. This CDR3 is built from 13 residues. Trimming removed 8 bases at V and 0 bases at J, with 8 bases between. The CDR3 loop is CASSVNSNQPQHF. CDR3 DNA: TGTGCCAGCTCGGTAAATAGCAATCAGCCCCAGCATTTT.

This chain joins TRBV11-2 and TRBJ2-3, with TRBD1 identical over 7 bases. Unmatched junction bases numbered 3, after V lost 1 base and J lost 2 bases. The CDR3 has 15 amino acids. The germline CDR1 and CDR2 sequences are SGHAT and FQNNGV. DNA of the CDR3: TGTGCCAGCAGCTTAGGGGACAGCCTCACAGATACGCAGTATTTT. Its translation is CASSLGDSLTDTQYF.

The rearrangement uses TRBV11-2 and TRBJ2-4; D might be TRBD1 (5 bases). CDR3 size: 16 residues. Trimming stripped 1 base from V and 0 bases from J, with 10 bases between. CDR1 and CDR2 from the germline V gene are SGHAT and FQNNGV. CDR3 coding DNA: TGTGCCAGCAGCTTAGCCCAGGGCGTAGCCAAAAACATTCAGTACTTC. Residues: CASSLAQGVAKNIQYF.

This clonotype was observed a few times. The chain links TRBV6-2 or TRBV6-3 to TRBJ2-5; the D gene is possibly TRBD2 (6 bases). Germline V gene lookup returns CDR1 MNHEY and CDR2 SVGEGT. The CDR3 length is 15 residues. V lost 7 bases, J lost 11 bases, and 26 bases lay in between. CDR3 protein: CASTRFRTGEWEQYF. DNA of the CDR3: TGTGCCAGCACACGCTTCCGGACGGGGGAGTGGGAGCAGTACTTC.

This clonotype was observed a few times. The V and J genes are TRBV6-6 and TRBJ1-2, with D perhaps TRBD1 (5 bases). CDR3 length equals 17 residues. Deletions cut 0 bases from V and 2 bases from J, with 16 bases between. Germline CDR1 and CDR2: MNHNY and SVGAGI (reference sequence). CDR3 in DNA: TGTGCCAGCAGTTACTCCCCATCAGGACAAAGCAACTATGGCTACACCTTC. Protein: CASSYSPSGQSNYGYTF.

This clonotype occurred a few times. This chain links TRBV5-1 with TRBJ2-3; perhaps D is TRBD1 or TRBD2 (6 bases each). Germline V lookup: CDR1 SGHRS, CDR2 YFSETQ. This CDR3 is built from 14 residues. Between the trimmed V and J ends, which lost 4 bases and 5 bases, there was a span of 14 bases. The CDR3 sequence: CASSGGGTGDTQYF. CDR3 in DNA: TGCGCCAGCAGCGGAGGGGGGACGGGAGATACGCAGTATTTT.